Below are 21 T cell receptor beta chains sequenced from a single sample in a study of vaccination effects on CD4 cells after COVID-19. For these receptors, no antigen is known. The ViraFEST assay expanded antigen-specific CD4+ T cells with viral peptide pools before sequencing. Following 10 days of culture, CD4+ T cells were isolated. Having tested negative for nucleocapsid antibodies, the vaccine recipients showed no prior SARS-CoV-2 infection. This table comes from immunoSEQ multiplex PCR, and its TCRdb copy is limited to in-frame clones, with some not included. The sample has 40,000 to 45,000 clones, around 77% seen once; the top ten hold around 2.8%. The input for sequencing was CD4+ T cells from PBMCs cultured with HCoV-NL63 spike peptides, taken before COVID-19 vaccination. Receptors originate from a human donor who received a COVID-19 vaccine.

This chain connects TRBV30 to TRBJ1-2; D is unresolved. CDR3 length equals 14 residues. Looked up from germline, CDR1 is GTSNPN and CDR2 is SVGIG (reference sequence). The V and J ends lost 2 bases and 11 bases respectively, with 21 bases between them. The CDR3 loop is CAWSPSLYYQAYTF. CDR3 DNA: TGTGCCTGGAGTCCCTCCTTGTATTACCAGGCATACACCTTC.

The rearrangement links TRBV5-1 to TRBJ1-1, with D hard to call. Germline CDR1 is SGHRS and CDR2 is YFSETQ. V dropped 1 base and J dropped 0 bases, with 7 bases sitting between them. This CDR3 has 14 amino acids. The CDR3 DNA reads as TGCGCCAGCAGCTTGCTTGGAATGAACACTGAAGCTTTCTTT. Translated, it gives CASSLLGMNTEAFF.

The rearrangement links TRBV7-2 to TRBJ2-5, with D uncertain. Between the trimmed V and J ends, which lost 2 bases and 5 bases, there was a span of 12 bases. CDR1 is SGHTA and CDR2 is FQGNSA in the germline V gene. The CDR3 covers 14 residues. The CDR3 DNA follows: TGTGCCAGCAGCTTATCGGCAGCTACGGAGACCCAGTACTTC. Amino acids: CASSLSAATETQYF.

This chain connects TRBV10-3 to TRBJ1-1; a weak D match, TRBD1 (5 bases). The CDR3 loop spans 13 amino acids. Per the germline V gene, CDR1 is ENHRY and CDR2 is SYGVKD. Trimming removed 6 bases from V and 1 base from J, with 9 bases in between. The CDR3 protein is CAIRGDGNTEAFF. The CDR3, as DNA: TGTGCCATCAGGGGGGATGGGAACACTGAAGCTTTCTTT.

The gene calls are TRBV3-1 (or the pseudogene TRBV3-2) and TRBJ2-3; D unresolved. This CDR3 region has 13 residues. V lost 4 bases, J lost 4 bases, and 9 bases lay in between. The germline V gene encodes CDR1 LGHDT and CDR2 YNNKEL (reference sequence). The CDR3 loop reads CASSLSLPDTQYF. Written as DNA, the CDR3 is TGTGCCAGCAGCCTAAGCCTGCCAGATACGCAGTATTTT.

The V and J genes are TRBV29-1 and TRBJ1-4; 7 bases line up with TRBD1. Germline values: CDR1 SQVTM, CDR2 ANQGSEA. Trimming cost V 6 bases and J 8 bases; bases outside gene matches: 6. This CDR3 has 12 residues. Here the CDR3 reads CSVRQGREKLFF. CDR3 sequence (DNA): TGCAGCGTCCGACAGGGTCGGGAAAAACTGTTTTTT.

This chain uses TRBV6-2 or TRBV6-3 with TRBJ1-2; TRBD1 aligns across 12 bases. CDR3 size: 14 residues. Germline CDR1 reads MNHEY; CDR2 reads SVGEGT. J gave up 9 bases and V 2 bases, and 4 bases lay outside the gene matches. CDR3 amino acids: CASSYGTGGVRYTF. DNA for the CDR3: TGTGCCAGCAGTTACGGGACAGGGGGCGTCCGCTACACCTTC.

The chain combines TRBV28 with TRBJ1-5; D unclear. V lost 5 bases to trimming and J lost 2 bases, with 19 bases between them. The CDR3 contains 17 residues. The V gene's germline CDR1 is MDHEN and CDR2 SYDVKM. Here the CDR3 DNA reads TGTGCCAGCAGTCCGCCCCATTACAAGGGCGGCAATCAGCCCCAGCATTTT. This gives the protein CASSPPHYKGGNQPQHF.

The chain uses TRBV6-5 and TRBJ1-2; D remains unclear. V gave up 6 bases and J gave up 5 bases, with 7 bases separating them. The CDR3 spans 11 residues. The germline V gene has CDR1 MNHEY and CDR2 SVGAGI. The CDR3: CASRGRYGYTF. CDR3 sequence (DNA): TGTGCCAGCAGGGGGAGATATGGCTACACCTTC.

This clone was observed a handful of times. The chain has TRBV19 and TRBJ1-2; unclear D gene. This CDR3 comprises 12 residues. The V gene lost 9 bases and the J gene lost 7 bases, with 15 bases spanning the gap. CDR1 is LNHDA, CDR2 SQIVND, per germline (reference sequence). The CDR3 coding sequence is TGTGCCAGCCGCTCGGGCGGTTTTGGCTACACCTTC. Translating gives CASRSGGFGYTF.

This chain uses TRBV18 with TRBJ1-2; TRBD1 might be the D (5 bases). This CDR3 contains 13 residues. Germline loops: CDR1 KGHSH, CDR2 LQKENI. V lost 3 bases and J 8 bases, leaving 13 bases between the germline ends. The CDR3 here is CASSPSSGQGYTF. CDR3 bases: TGTGCCAGCTCACCCTCTTCAGGGCAGGGCTACACCTTC.

The chain recombines TRBV24-1 with TRBJ2-3, with 11 bases identical to TRBD2. After removal of 3 bases from V and 4 bases from J, the junction contained 8 bases not matched to a gene. The CDR3 contains 17 residues. Germline CDR1 reads KGHDR; CDR2 reads SFDVKD. As DNA, the CDR3 is TGTGCCACCAGTGATACTAGCGGGGGCCCCTCGGCAGATACGCAGTATTTT. This encodes CATSDTSGGPSADTQYF.

This sequence joins TRBV6-2 or TRBV6-3 and TRBJ2-7; 9 nucleotides agree with TRBD1. V was clipped by 6 bases and J by 5 bases; unmatched bases: 17. The CDR3 is 17 residues long. CDR1 is MNHEY, CDR2 SVGEGT, per germline. DNA of the CDR3: TGTGCCAGCAGCCCACAACCGGGACAGGGAGTGAGCCACGAGCAGTACGTC. Encoded protein: CASSPQPGQGVSHEQYV.

The chain uses TRBV28 and TRBJ1-3, with D unresolved. This CDR3 is 14 amino acids long. The V end was cut by 1 base, the J end by 4 bases, with 8 bases between. CDR1 is MDHEN, CDR2 SYDVKM, per germline. The CDR3 protein is CASSLYSVGNTIYF. The DNA of the CDR3 is TGTGCCAGCAGTTTATATAGTGTGGGAAACACCATATATTTT.

The chain carries TRBV3-1 (or the pseudogene TRBV3-2) and TRBJ1-2; D is unclear. The germline V gene encodes CDR1 LGHDT and CDR2 YNNKEL (reference sequence). Trimming took 4 bases from V and 4 from J, leaving 7 bases between them. This CDR3 has 12 residues. CDR3 region: CASSPLGYGYTF. The CDR3 DNA reads as TGTGCCAGCAGCCCCCTTGGCTATGGCTACACCTTC.

This clone was seen just once. This chain connects TRBV30 to TRBJ2-7; D may correspond to TRBD1 or TRBD2 (6 bases each). CDR3 length equals 14 residues. The germline V and J ends were trimmed by 3 bases and 5 bases, with 17 bases remaining between them. Looked up from germline, CDR1 is GTSNPN and CDR2 is SVGIG (reference sequence). The CDR3: CAWSEGGSRNEQYV. CDR3 nucleotide sequence: TGTGCCTGGAGCGAGGGGGGTTCAAGGAACGAGCAGTACGTC.

The rearrangement uses TRBV18 and TRBJ2-7; 8 bases are a match to TRBD1. Germline CDR1 reads KGHSH; CDR2 reads LQKENI. The CDR3 covers 13 residues. V lost 5 bases, J lost 5 bases, and 5 bases stayed unmatched. The CDR3: CASSSGQVDEQYV. The CDR3 bases are TGTGCCAGCTCATCGGGACAGGTCGACGAGCAGTACGTC.

The CDR3 is CASRMKNTGELFF. The CDR3 DNA is TGTGCCAGCAGAATGAAGAACACCGGGGAGCTGTTTTTT. V is TRBV12-3 or TRBV12-4 and J is TRBJ2-2, with no clear D. The V end lost 6 bases, the J end lost 1 base, and 6 bases lay between the germline ends. This CDR3 is 13 amino acids long.

This clone was detected a few times. The chain recombines TRBV5-4 with TRBJ1-2; 7 positions agree with TRBD1. V was clipped by 2 bases and J by 8 bases; unmatched bases: 3. Looked up from germline, CDR1 is SGHNT and CDR2 is YYREEE (reference sequence). This CDR3 is built from 12 residues. The CDR3 DNA sequence: TGTGCCAGCAGCTTACCGGACAGGGGCTACACCTTC. Translating it yields CASSLPDRGYTF.

The rearrangement uses TRBV5-4 and TRBJ2-7; 7 bases fit TRBD2. J gave up 1 base and V 3 bases, and 7 bases lay outside the gene matches. CDR1 is SGHNT, CDR2 YYREEE, per germline (reference sequence). The CDR3 is made up of 15 amino acids. The CDR3 region is CASSSGGALSYEQYV. The CDR3 DNA sequence: TGTGCCAGCAGCTCGGGGGGAGCGCTTTCCTACGAGCAGTACGTC.

V and J are TRBV5-8 and TRBJ2-5, with D unresolved. The CDR3 has 10 residues. The ends were cut back, 7 bases at V and 12 bases at J, with 13 bases in the middle. Germline V gives CDR1 SGHTS, CDR2 YDEGEE. The chain's CDR3 is CASPGSAEYF. In nucleotides, the CDR3 is TGTGCCAGCCCAGGATCTGCCGAGTACTTC.